This T cell receptor (beta chain) was documented in a study of T cell changes during pregnancy in multiple sclerosis. The ends were cut back, 5 bases at V and 4 bases at J, with 11 bases in the middle. In germline, CDR1 is LNHDA, CDR2 SQIVND (reference sequence). The CDR3 covers 13 residues. Measured with immunoSEQ multiplex PCR; TCRdb has only the in-frame clones, and not every one. The table includes under 70,000 clones, about nine tenths detected once. The genes are TRBV19 and TRBJ1-2; D not resolved. This clonotype originated in a female donor in good health, enrolled as a control in a pregnancy study. The sample here was peripheral blood, taken after pregnancy. CDR3 sequence: CASSLAQSYGYTF. CDR3 nucleotides: TGTGCCAGTAGTCTCGCGCAAAGCTATGGCTACACCTTC. Drawing the rest from reference TRBV19 and TRBJ1-2, the complete variable domain is DGGITQSPKYLFRKEGQNVTLSCEQNLNHDAMYWYRQDPGQGLRLIYYSQIVNDFQKGDIAEGYSVSREKKESFPLTVTSAQKNPTAFYLCASSLAQSYGYTFGSGTRLTVV.